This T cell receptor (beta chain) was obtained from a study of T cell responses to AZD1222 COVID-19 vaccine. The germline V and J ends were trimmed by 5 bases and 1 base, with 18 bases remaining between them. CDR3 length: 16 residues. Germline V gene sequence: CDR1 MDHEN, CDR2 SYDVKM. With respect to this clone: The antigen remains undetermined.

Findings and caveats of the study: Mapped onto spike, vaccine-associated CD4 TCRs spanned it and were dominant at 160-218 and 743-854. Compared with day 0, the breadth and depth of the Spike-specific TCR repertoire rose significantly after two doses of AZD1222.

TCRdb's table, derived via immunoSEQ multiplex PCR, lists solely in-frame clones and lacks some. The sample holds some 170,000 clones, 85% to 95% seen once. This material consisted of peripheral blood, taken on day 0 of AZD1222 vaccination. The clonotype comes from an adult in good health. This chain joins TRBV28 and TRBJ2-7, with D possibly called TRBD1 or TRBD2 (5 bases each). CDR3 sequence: CASSPNFGTTSYEQYF. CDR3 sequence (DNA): TGTGCCAGCAGTCCGAATTTCGGGACGACATCCTACGAGCAGTACTTC.